What follows are 14 T cell receptor beta chains derived from one specimen sequenced in a study of blood T cell repertoires in COVID-19. Measured with immunoSEQ multiplex PCR; TCRdb has only the in-frame clones, and not every one. The sample carries just under 250,000 clones, 70% to 90% recorded once. Sequences were obtained from peripheral blood. These receptors were taken from a woman aged 30 to 39 who had recovered from COVID-19.

V and J are TRBV3-1 (or the pseudogene TRBV3-2) and TRBJ2-5, with D uncertain. Germline CDR1 reads LGHDT; CDR2 reads YNNKEL (reference sequence). V was pared by 1 base and J by 5 bases, with 8 bases between. CDR3 size: 13 residues. The CDR3 DNA reads as TGTGCCAGCAGCCAAGGGCAGTTCGAGACCCAGTACTTC. This sequence encodes CASSQGQFETQYF.

As DNA, the CDR3 is TGCGCCAGCGGGGACAATTCTTGGGCTGACGAGCAGTACTTC. Amino acids: CASGDNSWADEQYF. This chain links TRBV5-1 with TRBJ2-7, with TRBD1 as a possible D gene (6 bases). Germline V CDR1 and CDR2: SGHRS, YFSETQ. This CDR3 is 14 amino acids long. V lost 7 bases and J 5 bases, leaving 19 bases between the germline ends.

The chain employs TRBV5-8 and TRBJ1-5; 9 bases match TRBD1. The CDR3 has 15 residues. Per germline, CDR1 SGHTS and CDR2 YDEGEE. V was clipped by 0 bases and J by 5 bases; unmatched bases: 3. This CDR3 reads CASSLDRGRDQPQHF. The CDR3 DNA reads TGTGCCAGCAGCTTGGACAGGGGGCGCGATCAGCCCCAGCATTTT.

This chain connects TRBV2 to TRBJ1-1; TRBD1 matches at 10 bases. Germline V gene data show CDR1 as SNHLY and CDR2 as FYNNEI. Germline trimming cut 7 bases from V and 6 bases from J; bases unmatched to any gene: 2. This CDR3 contains 12 residues. The DNA for the CDR3 is TGTGCCAGCACCGGGACAGGGGCTGAAGCTTTCTTT. Its translation: CASTGTGAEAFF.

V is TRBV2 and J is TRBJ2-5, with TRBD2 matching 9 bases. The CDR3 consists of 16 residues. Losses at the gene ends were 6 bases for V and 2 bases for J; bases not matched to a gene: 10. CDR1 is SNHLY, CDR2 FYNNEI, per germline. CDR3 bases: TGTGCCAGCAGCGTCCGGATAGCGGGGGAACAAGAGACCCAGTACTTC. This sequence encodes CASSVRIAGEQETQYF.

V gene TRBV28 combines with J gene TRBJ1-2; D is undetermined. V shed 5 bases and J shed 5 bases, with 6 bases lying between them. Looked up from germline, CDR1 is MDHEN and CDR2 is SYDVKM. The CDR3 is 11 amino acids. The CDR3 DNA reads as TGTGCCAGCAGTACAGTATATGGCTACACCTTC. Translation: CASSTVYGYTF.

The rearrangement joins TRBV4-2 to TRBJ2-1, with D perhaps matching TRBD2 (6 bases). This CDR3 is 15 amino acids long. V was clipped by 0 bases and J by 7 bases, with 13 bases between them. The V gene's germline CDR1 is LGHNA and CDR2 YNFKEQ. As DNA, the CDR3 is TGTGCCAGCAGCCAAGATCAAGGAGGGTTGAATGAGCAGTTCTTC. This encodes CASSQDQGGLNEQFF.

The chain has TRBV5-1 and TRBJ2-5, with TRBD2 identical over 9 bases. This CDR3 is built from 16 residues. V shed 1 base and J 9 bases; nucleotides not matched to a gene: 13. Germline V gene lookup returns CDR1 SGHRS and CDR2 YFSETQ. The CDR3 sequence: CASSLISGGQSGAQYF. The CDR3 bases are TGCGCCAGCAGCTTGATTAGCGGGGGTCAATCTGGGGCCCAGTACTTC.

This sequence joins TRBV2 and TRBJ1-2; 11 positions agree with TRBD1. Germline lookup yields CDR1 SNHLY and CDR2 FYNNEI. This CDR3 comprises 14 residues. The V segment lost 6 bases and the J segment 6 bases; nucleotides outside the gene matches: 6. CDR3 coding DNA: TGTGCCAGCAGCCAGGGACAGGGGGAGGATGGCTACACCTTC. Residues: CASSQGQGEDGYTF.

The chain joins TRBV2 to TRBJ2-3; 9 bases are shared with TRBD1. With 1 base clipped from V and 9 bases from J, the junction kept 5 bases outside the gene matches. CDR3 length equals 14 residues. The germline CDR1 and CDR2 sequences are SNHLY and FYNNEI. Here the CDR3 DNA reads TGTGCCAGCAGTGAAGGGGGGACAGGGATAACGCAGTATTTT. It specifies CASSEGGTGITQYF.

The chain combines TRBV27 with TRBJ2-7; 9 bases are a match to TRBD2. This CDR3 has 14 residues. The germline V gene encodes CDR1 MNHEY and CDR2 SMNVEV (reference sequence). V gave up 7 bases and J gave up 0 bases; unmatched junction bases: 4. CDR3 sequence: CASTRSGSSYEQYF. The CDR3 DNA sequence: TGTGCCAGCACCCGTAGCGGGAGCTCCTACGAGCAGTACTTC.

The chain links TRBV30 to TRBJ1-5; D is unresolved. The V and J ends lost 2 bases and 2 bases respectively, with 10 bases between them. The CDR3 is 14 amino acids. Germline V gene sequence: CDR1 GTSNPN, CDR2 SVGIG (reference sequence). As DNA, the CDR3 is TGTGCCTGGAGTCGGGGATATGGCAATCAGCCCCAGCATTTT. It codes for CAWSRGYGNQPQHF.

V and J are TRBV9 and TRBJ1-1; possibly TRBD1 for D (6 bases). Germline V gives CDR1 SGDLS, CDR2 YYNGEE. Trimming shortened V by 2 bases and J by 0 bases, and 8 bases separated the two germline ends. The CDR3 has 14 amino acids. The CDR3 protein is CASSVTGLNTEAFF. The CDR3 nucleotides are TGTGCCAGCAGCGTGACAGGTCTGAACACTGAAGCTTTCTTT.

The table lists this clone with a few counts. The J gene is TRBJ2-2, the V gene TRBV3-1 (or the pseudogene TRBV3-2); 8 bases align to TRBD1. Looked up from germline, CDR1 is LGHDT and CDR2 is YNNKEL (reference sequence). The junction had 13 bases not matched to a gene; V was cut back by 0 bases and J by 1 base. The CDR3 spans 20 residues. Here the CDR3 reads CASSQDGFRGPTMNTGELFF. CDR3 DNA sequence: TGTGCCAGCAGCCAAGATGGGTTCAGGGGGCCCACCATGAACACCGGGGAGCTGTTTTTT.